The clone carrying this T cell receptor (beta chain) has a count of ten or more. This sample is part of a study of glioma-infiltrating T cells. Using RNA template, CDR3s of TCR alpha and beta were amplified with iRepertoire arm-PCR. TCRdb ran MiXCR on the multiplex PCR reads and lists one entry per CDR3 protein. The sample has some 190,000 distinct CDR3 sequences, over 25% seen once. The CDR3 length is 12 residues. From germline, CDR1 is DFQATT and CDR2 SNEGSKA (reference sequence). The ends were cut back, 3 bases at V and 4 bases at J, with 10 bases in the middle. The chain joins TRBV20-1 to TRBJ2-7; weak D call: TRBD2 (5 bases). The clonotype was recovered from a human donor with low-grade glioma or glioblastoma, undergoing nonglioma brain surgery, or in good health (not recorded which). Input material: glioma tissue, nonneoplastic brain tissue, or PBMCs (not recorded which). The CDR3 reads CSARTILYEQYF. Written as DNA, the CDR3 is TGCAGTGCTAGGACTATCCTTTACGAGCAGTACTTC.